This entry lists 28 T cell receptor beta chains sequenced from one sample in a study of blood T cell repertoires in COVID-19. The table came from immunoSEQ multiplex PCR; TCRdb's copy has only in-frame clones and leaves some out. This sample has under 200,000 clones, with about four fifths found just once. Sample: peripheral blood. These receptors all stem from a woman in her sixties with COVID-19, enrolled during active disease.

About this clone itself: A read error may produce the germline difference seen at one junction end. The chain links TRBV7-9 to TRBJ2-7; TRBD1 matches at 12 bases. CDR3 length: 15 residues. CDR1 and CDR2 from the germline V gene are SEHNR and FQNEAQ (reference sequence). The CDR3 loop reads CASSVASGTGGSQYF. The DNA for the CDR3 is TGTGCCAGCAGCGTAGCCTCCGGGACAGGGGGCTCGCAGTACTTC. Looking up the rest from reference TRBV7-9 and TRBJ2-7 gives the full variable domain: DTGVSQNPRHKITKRGQNVTFRCDPISEHNRLYWYRQTLGQGPEFLTYFQNEAQLEKSRLLSDRFSAERPKGSFSTLEIQRTEQGDSAMYLCASSVASGTGGSQYFGPGTRLTVT.

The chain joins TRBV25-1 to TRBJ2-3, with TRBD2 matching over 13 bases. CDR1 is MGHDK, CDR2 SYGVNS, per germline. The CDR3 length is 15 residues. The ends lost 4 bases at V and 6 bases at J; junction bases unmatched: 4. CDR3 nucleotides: TGTGCCAGCAGTGGGACTAGCGGGAGCGGGGATACGCAGTATTTT. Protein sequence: CASSGTSGSGDTQYF. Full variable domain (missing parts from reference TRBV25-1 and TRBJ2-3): EADIYQTPRYLVIGTGKKITLECSQTMGHDKMYWYQQDPGMELHLIHYSYGVNSTEKGDLSSESTVSRIRTEHFPLTLESARPSHTSQYLCASSGTSGSGDTQYFGPGTRLTVL.

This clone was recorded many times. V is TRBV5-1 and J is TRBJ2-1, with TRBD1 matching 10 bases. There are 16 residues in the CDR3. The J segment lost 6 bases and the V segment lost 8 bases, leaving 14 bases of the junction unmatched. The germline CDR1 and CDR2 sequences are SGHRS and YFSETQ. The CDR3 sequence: CASSRDRGVISNEQFF. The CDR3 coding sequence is TGCGCCAGTTCACGGGACAGGGGCGTAATAAGCAATGAGCAGTTCTTC. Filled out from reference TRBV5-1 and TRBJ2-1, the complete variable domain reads KAGVTQTPRYLIKTRGQQVTLSCSPISGHRSVSWYQQTPGQGLQFLFEYFSETQRNKGNFPGRFSGRQFSNSRSEMNVSTLELGDSALYLCASSRDRGVISNEQFFGPGTRLTVL.

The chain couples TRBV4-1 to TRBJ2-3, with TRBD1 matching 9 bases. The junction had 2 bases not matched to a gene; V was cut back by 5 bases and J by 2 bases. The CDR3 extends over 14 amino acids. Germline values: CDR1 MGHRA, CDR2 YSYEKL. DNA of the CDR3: TGCGCCAGCAGCACAGGGGGCGACACAGATACGCAGTATTTT. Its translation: CASSTGGDTDTQYF.

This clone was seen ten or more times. This CDR3 is CASSTGQGVGQYV. CDR3 in DNA: TGTGCCAGCTCGACGGGACAGGGGGTCGGGCAGTACGTC. V and J are TRBV18 and TRBJ2-7, with 11 bases lining up with TRBD1. Looked up from germline, CDR1 is KGHSH and CDR2 is LQKENI. Trimming at V came to 6 bases and at J to 9 bases, leaving 7 bases not matched to a gene. There are 13 residues in the CDR3.

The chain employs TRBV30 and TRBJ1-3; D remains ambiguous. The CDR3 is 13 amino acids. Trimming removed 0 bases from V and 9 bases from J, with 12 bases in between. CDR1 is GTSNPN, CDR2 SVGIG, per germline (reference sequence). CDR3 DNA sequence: TGTGCCTGGAGTGTTCTAAAGGGAGGCACCATATATTTT. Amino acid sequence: CAWSVLKGGTIYF.

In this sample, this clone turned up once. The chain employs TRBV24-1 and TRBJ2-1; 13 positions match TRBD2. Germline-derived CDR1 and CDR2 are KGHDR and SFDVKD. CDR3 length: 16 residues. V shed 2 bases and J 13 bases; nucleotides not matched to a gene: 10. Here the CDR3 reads CATSDSLPGLAGTQFF. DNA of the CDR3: TGTGCCACCAGTGATTCGTTACCGGGACTAGCGGGAACCCAGTTCTTC.

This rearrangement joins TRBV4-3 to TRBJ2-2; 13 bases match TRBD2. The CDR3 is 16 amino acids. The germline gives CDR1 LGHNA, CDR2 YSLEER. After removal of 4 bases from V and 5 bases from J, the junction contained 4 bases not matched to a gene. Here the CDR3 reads CASSPGLAGVTGELFF. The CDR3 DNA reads TGCGCCAGCAGCCCCGGACTAGCGGGAGTTACCGGGGAGCTGTTTTTT.

CDR3 in DNA: TGTGCCAGCAGCTTCCTGGACAGGTCATGGCAGTTCTTC. Encoded protein: CASSFLDRSWQFF. The chain combines TRBV6-5 with TRBJ2-1; 7 positions agree with TRBD1. CDR1 and CDR2 from the germline V gene are MNHEY and SVGAGI. The V and J ends lost 6 bases and 12 bases, in that order; junction bases with no gene match: 11. This CDR3 has 13 residues.

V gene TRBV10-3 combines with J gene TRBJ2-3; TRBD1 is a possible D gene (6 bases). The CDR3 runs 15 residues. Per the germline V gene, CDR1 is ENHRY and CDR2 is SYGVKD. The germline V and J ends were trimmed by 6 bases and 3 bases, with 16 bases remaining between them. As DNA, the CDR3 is TGTGCCATCAGACCCACAGGGCCCGTAACAGATACGCAGTATTTT. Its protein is CAIRPTGPVTDTQYF.

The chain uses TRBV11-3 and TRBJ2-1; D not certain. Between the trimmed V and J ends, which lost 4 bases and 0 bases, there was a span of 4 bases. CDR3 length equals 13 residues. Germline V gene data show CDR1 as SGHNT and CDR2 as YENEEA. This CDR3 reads CASSSVSYNEQFF. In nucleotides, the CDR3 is TGTGCCAGCAGCTCAGTCTCCTACAATGAGCAGTTCTTC.

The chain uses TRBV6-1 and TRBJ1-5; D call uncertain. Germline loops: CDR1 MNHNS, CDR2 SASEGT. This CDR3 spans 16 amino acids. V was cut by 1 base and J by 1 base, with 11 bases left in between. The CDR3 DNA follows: TGTGCCAGCAGTGAAGGGAGGGCGGGGAGCAATCAGCCCCAGCATTTT. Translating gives CASSEGRAGSNQPQHF.

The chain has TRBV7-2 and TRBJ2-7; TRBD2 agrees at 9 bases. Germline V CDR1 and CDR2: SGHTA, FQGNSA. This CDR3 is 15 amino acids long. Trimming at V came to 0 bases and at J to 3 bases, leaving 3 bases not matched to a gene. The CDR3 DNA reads TGTGCCAGCAGCTTAGCGGCTAGCGGGATCTACGAGCAGTACTTC. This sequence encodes CASSLAASGIYEQYF. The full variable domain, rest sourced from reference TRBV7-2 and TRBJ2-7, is GAGVSQSPSNKVTEKGKDVELRCDPISGHTALYWYRQSLGQGLEFLIYFQGNSAPDKSGLPSDRFSAERTGGSVSTLTIQRTQQEDSAVYLCASSLAASGIYEQYFGPGTRLTVT.

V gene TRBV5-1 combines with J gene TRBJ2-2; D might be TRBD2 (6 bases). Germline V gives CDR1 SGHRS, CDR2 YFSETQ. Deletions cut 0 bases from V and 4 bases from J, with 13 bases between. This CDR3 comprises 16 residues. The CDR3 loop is CASSLGPLASTGELFF. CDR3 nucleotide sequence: TGCGCCAGCAGCTTGGGCCCACTAGCTTCCACCGGGGAGCTGTTTTTT.

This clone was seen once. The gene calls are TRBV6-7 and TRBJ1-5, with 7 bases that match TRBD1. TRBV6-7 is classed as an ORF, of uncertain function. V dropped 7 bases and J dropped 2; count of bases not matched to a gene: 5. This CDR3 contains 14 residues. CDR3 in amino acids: CASIDRACNQPQHF. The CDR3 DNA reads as TGTGCCAGCATCGACAGGGCATGCAATCAGCCCCAGCATTTT.

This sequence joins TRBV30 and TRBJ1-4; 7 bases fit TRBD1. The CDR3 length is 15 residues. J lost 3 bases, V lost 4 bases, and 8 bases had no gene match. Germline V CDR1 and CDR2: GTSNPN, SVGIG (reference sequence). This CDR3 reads CAWMQPGQSNEKLFF. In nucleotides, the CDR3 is TGTGCCTGGATGCAACCGGGACAGTCTAATGAAAAACTGTTTTTT.

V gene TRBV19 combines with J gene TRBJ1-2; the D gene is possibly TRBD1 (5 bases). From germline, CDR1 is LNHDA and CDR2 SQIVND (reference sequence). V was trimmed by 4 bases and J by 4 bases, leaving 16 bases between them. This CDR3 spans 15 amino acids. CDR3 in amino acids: CASSTAGGYTYGYTF. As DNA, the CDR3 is TGTGCCAGTAGTACGGCCGGGGGTTACACCTATGGCTACACCTTC.

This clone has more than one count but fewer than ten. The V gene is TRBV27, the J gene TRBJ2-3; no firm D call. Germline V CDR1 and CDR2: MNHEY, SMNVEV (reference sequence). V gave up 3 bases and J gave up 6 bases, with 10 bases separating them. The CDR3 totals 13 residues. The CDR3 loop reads CASSFSGADTQYF. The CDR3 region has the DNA TGTGCCAGCAGTTTTTCCGGAGCGGATACGCAGTATTTT.

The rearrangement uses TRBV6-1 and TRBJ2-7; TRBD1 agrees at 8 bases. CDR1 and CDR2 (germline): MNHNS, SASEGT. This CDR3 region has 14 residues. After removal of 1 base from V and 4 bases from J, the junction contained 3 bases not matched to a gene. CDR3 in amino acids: CASSEGTGRYEQYF. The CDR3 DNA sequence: TGTGCCAGCAGTGAAGGGACAGGGAGGTACGAGCAGTACTTC.

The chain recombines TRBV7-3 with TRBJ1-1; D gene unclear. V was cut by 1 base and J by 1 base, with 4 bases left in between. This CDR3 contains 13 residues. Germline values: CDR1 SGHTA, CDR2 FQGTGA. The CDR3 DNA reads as TGTGCCAGCAGCTTAAGGGCGAACACTGAAGCTTTCTTT. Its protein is CASSLRANTEAFF.

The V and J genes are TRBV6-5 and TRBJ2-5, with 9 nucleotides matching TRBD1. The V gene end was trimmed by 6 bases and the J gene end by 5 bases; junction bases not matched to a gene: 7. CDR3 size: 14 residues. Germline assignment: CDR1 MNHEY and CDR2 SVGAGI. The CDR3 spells CASRPDRGSETQYF. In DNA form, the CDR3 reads TGTGCCAGCAGACCGGACAGGGGAAGTGAGACCCAGTACTTC.

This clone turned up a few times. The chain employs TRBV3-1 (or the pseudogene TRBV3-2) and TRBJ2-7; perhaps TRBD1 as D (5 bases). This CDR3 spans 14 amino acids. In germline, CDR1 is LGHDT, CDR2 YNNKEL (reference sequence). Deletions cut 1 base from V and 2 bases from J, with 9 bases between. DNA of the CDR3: TGTGCCAGCAGCCAAGGTGCAGGGACCTACGAGCAGTACGTC. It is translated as CASSQGAGTYEQYV.

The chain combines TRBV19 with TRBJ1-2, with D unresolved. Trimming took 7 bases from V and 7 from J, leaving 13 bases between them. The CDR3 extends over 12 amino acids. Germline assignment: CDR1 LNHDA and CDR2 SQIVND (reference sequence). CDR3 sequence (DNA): TGTGCCAGTACCCCCGGCGGAGCTGGCTACACCTTC. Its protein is CASTPGGAGYTF.

The CDR3 protein is CASSLAIGRGDTQYF. The CDR3 DNA sequence: TGCGCCAGCAGCTTGGCCATAGGGAGGGGAGATACGCAGTATTTT. The gene calls are TRBV5-1 and TRBJ2-3; 7 bases line up with TRBD2. The germline V gene has CDR1 SGHRS and CDR2 YFSETQ. The ends lost 0 bases at V and 5 bases at J; junction bases unmatched: 6. The CDR3 covers 15 residues. Supplemented by reference TRBV5-1 and TRBJ2-3, the full variable domain reads KAGVTQTPRYLIKTRGQQVTLSCSPISGHRSVSWYQQTPGQGLQFLFEYFSETQRNKGNFPGRFSGRQFSNSRSEMNVSTLELGDSALYLCASSLAIGRGDTQYFGPGTRLTVL.

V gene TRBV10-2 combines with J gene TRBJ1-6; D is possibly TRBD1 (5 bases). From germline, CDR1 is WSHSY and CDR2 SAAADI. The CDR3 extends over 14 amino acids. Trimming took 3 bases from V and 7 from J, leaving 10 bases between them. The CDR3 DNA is TGCGCCAGCAGTGAAAATACAGGAAATTCACCCCTCCACTTT. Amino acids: CASSENTGNSPLHF.

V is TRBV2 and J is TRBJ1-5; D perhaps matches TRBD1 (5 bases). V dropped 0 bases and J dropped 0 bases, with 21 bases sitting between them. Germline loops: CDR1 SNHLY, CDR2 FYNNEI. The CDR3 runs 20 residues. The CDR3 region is CASSEAIGRGLVDSNQPQHF. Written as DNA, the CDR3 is TGTGCCAGCAGTGAAGCAATTGGGAGGGGCTTGGTAGATAGCAATCAGCCCCAGCATTTT.

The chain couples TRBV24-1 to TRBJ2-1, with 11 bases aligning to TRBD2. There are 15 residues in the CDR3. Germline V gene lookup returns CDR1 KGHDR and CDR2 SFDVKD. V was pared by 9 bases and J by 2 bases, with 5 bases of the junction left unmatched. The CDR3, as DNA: TGTGCCACCGCTAGGGGACTAGCGGCCTACAATGAGCAGTTCTTC. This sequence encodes CATARGLAAYNEQFF.

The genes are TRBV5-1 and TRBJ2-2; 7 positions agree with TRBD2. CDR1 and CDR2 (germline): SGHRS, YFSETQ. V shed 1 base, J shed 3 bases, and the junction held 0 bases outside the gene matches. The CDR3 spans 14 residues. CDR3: CASSLLADTGELFF. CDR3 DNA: TGCGCCAGCAGCTTGCTAGCGGACACCGGGGAGCTGTTTTTT. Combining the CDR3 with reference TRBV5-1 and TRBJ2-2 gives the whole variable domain KAGVTQTPRYLIKTRGQQVTLSCSPISGHRSVSWYQQTPGQGLQFLFEYFSETQRNKGNFPGRFSGRQFSNSRSEMNVSTLELGDSALYLCASSLLADTGELFFGEGSRLTVL.